A single sample gave rise to the 13 T cell receptor beta chains below, sequenced in a study of cytomegalovirus exposure and HLA in healthy donors. The PCR had 60 Vbeta and 13 Jbeta primers. Sequencing was performed with immunoSEQ multiplex PCR; in TCRdb, only in-frame clones are kept and a portion is missing. The data hold 85,000 to 130,000 clones, with roughly 82% observed a single time. Sequenced sample: PBMCs. The receptors originated from a man aged 50-60 years in good health and CMV-seronegative.

The chain recombines TRBV7-2 with TRBJ2-5; 7 bases align to TRBD1. TRBJ2-7 explains the end of the DNA better; the J call may be wrong. Germline V gene sequence: CDR1 SGHTA, CDR2 FQGNSA. The CDR3 sequence is 15 residues long. The CDR3 loop reads CASSTVSGQNREQYF. The DNA for the CDR3 is TGTGCCAGCAGCACCGTTTCGGGACAGAATCGCGAGCAGTACTTC.

V and J are TRBV9 and TRBJ1-3; a weak D match, TRBD1 (5 bases). Trimming took off 4 bases at V and 2 bases at J, with 10 bases between the two ends. The CDR3 has 14 amino acids. CDR1 SGDLS and CDR2 YYNGEE come from the germline V gene. CDR3 region: CASSMARAGNTIYF. For the CDR3, the DNA is TGTGCCAGCAGCATGGCCAGGGCTGGAAACACCATATATTTT.

The chain joins TRBV29-1 to TRBJ1-3; D uncertain. The CDR3 consists of 13 residues. CDR1 and CDR2 from the germline V gene are SQVTM and ANQGSEA. The V and J ends lost 8 bases and 0 bases respectively, with 11 bases between them. The CDR3 DNA follows: TGCAGCACTCAGGCATCCTCTGGAAACACCATATATTTT. This encodes CSTQASSGNTIYF.

The table lists this clone with a few counts. The genes are TRBV10-2 and TRBJ1-2; D is possibly TRBD1 (6 bases). Trimming removed 4 bases from V and 7 bases from J, with 13 bases in between. Per the germline V gene, CDR1 is WSHSY and CDR2 is SAAADI. The CDR3 is 13 amino acids. This CDR3 reads CASSGGGPRGYTF. CDR3 sequence (DNA): TGCGCCAGCAGTGGGGGGGGGCCCCGTGGCTACACCTTC.

This clone is a singleton in its sample. The chain uses TRBV11-2 and TRBJ1-2; D gene ambiguous. V was clipped by 1 base and J by 5 bases, with 5 bases between them. Germline lookup yields CDR1 SGHAT and CDR2 FQNNGV. CDR3 size: 12 residues. The CDR3 spells CASSLAGYGYTF. The CDR3 DNA sequence: TGTGCCAGCAGCTTAGCCGGGTATGGCTACACCTTC. The whole variable domain, filled in from reference TRBV11-2 and TRBJ1-2, reads EAGVAQSPRYKIIEKRQSVAFWCNPISGHATLYWYQQILGQGPKLLIQFQNNGVVDDSQLPKDRFSAERLKGVDSTLKIQPAKLEDSAVYLCASSLAGYGYTFGSGTRLTVV.

The rearrangement links TRBV19 to TRBJ2-3; TRBD2 matches at 7 bases. Germline V gene data show CDR1 as LNHDA and CDR2 as SQIVND (reference sequence). V was clipped by 5 bases and J by 0 bases; unmatched bases: 5. CDR3 length: 15 residues. The DNA for the CDR3 is TGTGCCAGTAGTCCGGGACTAAGTAGCACAGATACGCAGTATTTT. It codes for CASSPGLSSTDTQYF.

J is TRBJ2-2 and V is TRBV11-2; the D gene is possibly TRBD2 (6 bases). Trimming cost V 1 base and J 6 bases, with 12 bases left between them. CDR1 and CDR2 from the germline V gene are SGHAT and FQNNGV. There are 15 residues in the CDR3. In nucleotides, the CDR3 is TGTGCCAGCAGCTTAGTCGGGGGAAGGGCCGGGGAGCTGTTTTTT. Amino acid sequence: CASSLVGGRAGELFF.

The V and J genes are TRBV14 and TRBJ2-5; TRBD2 is a possible D gene (5 bases). This CDR3 is built from 14 residues. Trimming stripped 0 bases from V and 8 bases from J, with 13 bases between. CDR1 and CDR2 from the germline V gene are SGHDN and FVKESK. The CDR3 loop is CASSQDRRRETQYF. As DNA, the CDR3 is TGTGCCAGCAGCCAAGATAGGAGGAGAGAAACCCAGTACTTC.

This clone was found once. This chain joins TRBV9 and TRBJ2-1; TRBD1 agrees at 10 bases. Unmatched junction bases numbered 9, after V lost 4 bases and J lost 8 bases. CDR1 SGDLS and CDR2 YYNGEE come from the germline V gene. The CDR3 spans 15 residues. The CDR3 coding sequence is TGTGCCAGCAGCCCCTCCGGGACAGGGGCGGATGAGCAGTTCTTC. Residues: CASSPSGTGADEQFF.

V and J are TRBV27 and TRBJ1-5; D ambiguous. Germline values: CDR1 MNHEY, CDR2 SMNVEV (reference sequence). The length of the CDR3 is 14 residues. V was clipped by 4 bases and J by 0 bases, with 7 bases between them. The CDR3 DNA reads as TGTGCCAGCAGTTCAGTCAGTAGCAATCAGCCCCAGCATTTT. It codes for CASSSVSSNQPQHF.

In the case of this clone: One junction end does not reproduce the germline sequence, and a read error may be involved. The chain has TRBV25-1 and TRBJ1-6; D might be TRBD1 (6 bases). There are 12 residues in the CDR3. Germline assignment: CDR1 MGHDK and CDR2 SYGVNS. CDR3 nucleotide sequence: TGTGCCAGCAGTGAATCAGGGGAGCCCCCCCACTTT. This translates into CASSESGEPPHF.

A word on this clone: Other DNA variants within this sample encode the same CDR3. This chain uses TRBV5-1 with TRBJ2-1; TRBD2 agrees at 7 bases. The CDR3 runs to 16 residues. The junction had 12 bases not matched to a gene; V was cut back by 0 bases and J by 9 bases. Germline V CDR1 and CDR2: SGHRS, YFSETQ. Here the CDR3 reads CASSLGSASGGSEQFF. CDR3 DNA sequence: TGCGCCAGCAGCTTGGGCTCGGCTAGCGGTGGGTCTGAGCAGTTCTTC.

This chain connects TRBV14 to TRBJ2-7, with D possibly matching TRBD1 (6 bases). The CDR3 runs 13 residues. CDR1 SGHDN and CDR2 FVKESK come from the germline V gene. Deletions cut 4 bases from V and 3 bases from J, with 10 bases between. The CDR3 DNA follows: TGTGCCAGCAGCCTGGACAGTTTCTACGAGCAGTACTTC. Translated, it gives CASSLDSFYEQYF. The full variable domain, its missing parts supplied by reference TRBV14 and TRBJ2-7, is EAGVTQFPSHSVIEKGQTVTLRCDPISGHDNLYWYRRVMGKEIKFLLHFVKESKQDESGMPNNRFLAERTGGTYSTLKVQPAELEDSGVYFCASSLDSFYEQYFGPGTRLTVT.